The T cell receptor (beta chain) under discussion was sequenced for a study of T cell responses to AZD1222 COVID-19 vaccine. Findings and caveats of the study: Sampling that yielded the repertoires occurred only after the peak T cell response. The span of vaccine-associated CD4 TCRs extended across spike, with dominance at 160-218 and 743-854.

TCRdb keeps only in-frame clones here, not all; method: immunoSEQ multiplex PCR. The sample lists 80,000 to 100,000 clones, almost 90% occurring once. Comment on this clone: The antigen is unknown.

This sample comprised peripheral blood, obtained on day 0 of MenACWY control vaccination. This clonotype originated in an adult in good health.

The CDR3: CASSLKTVYEQYF. The CDR3 nucleotides are TGTGCCAGCAGCTTAAAGACGGTCTACGAGCAGTACTTC. The chain uses TRBV7-8 and TRBJ2-7; D gene ambiguous. Germline CDR1 is SGHVS and CDR2 is FQNEAQ. The V end was cut by 2 bases, the J end by 3 bases, with 8 bases between. The CDR3 spans 13 residues.